The 8 T cell receptor beta chains presented below share a single source sample, sequenced in a study of Graves' ophthalmopathy and Graves' hyperthyroidism. Amplification from RNA transcripts yielded the TCR beta CDR3 regions. The library came from an HTBI-primed first-round RT-PCR and a second-round multiplex PCR. TCRdb passed the multiplex PCR reads through MiXCR, listing each CDR3 protein once. Counted here are approximately 1.2 million distinct CDR3 sequences, 35% to 40% occurring once; the ten biggest clones make up roughly 11%. The sample taken for sequencing was peripheral blood or thyroid tissue (not recorded which). The receptors were gathered from an adult man with Graves' hyperthyroidism.

This chain connects TRBV2 to TRBJ1-5, with 8 bases fitting TRBD1. Looked up from germline, CDR1 is SNHLY and CDR2 is FYNNEI. J was trimmed by 11 bases and V by 6 bases; bases with no gene match: 15. This CDR3 has 15 residues. The CDR3 spells CASRQGTGGSETQHF. In DNA, the CDR3 is TGTGCCAGCAGACAAGGAACAGGGGGGTCAGAGACCCAGCATTTT.

For this clonotype: Sequence at one end of the junction differs from germline and may be a read error. The chain employs TRBV10-3 and TRBJ1-5, with TRBD1 as a possible D gene (6 bases). This CDR3 has 16 residues. The germline CDR1 and CDR2 sequences are ENHRY and SYGVKD. The CDR3: CASSYTTGYSNQPQHF. Written as DNA, the CDR3 is TGTGCCAGCAGTTACACGACAGGATATAGCAATCAGCCCCAGCATTTT.

This clonotype was recorded a few times. The chain is built from TRBV4-1 and TRBJ1-4; TRBD1 is a possible D gene (6 bases). Deletions cut 4 bases from V and 1 base from J, with 10 bases between. The CDR3 runs to 15 residues. Germline lookup yields CDR1 MGHRA and CDR2 YSYEKL. CDR3 nucleotide sequence: TGCGCCAGCAGCCCGCAACAGGGAACTAATGAAAAACTGTTTTTT. Translated: CASSPQQGTNEKLFF.

This clonotype was seen a handful of times. The chain uses TRBV6-5 and TRBJ1-1; D gene uncertain. Germline V gene lookup returns CDR1 MNHEY and CDR2 SVGAGI. This CDR3 region has 14 residues. V was clipped by 0 bases and J by 5 bases, with 10 bases between them. CDR3 nucleotide sequence: TGTGCCAGCAGTTACTCGGCCCGCGGGACTGAAGCTTTCTTT. This sequence encodes CASSYSARGTEAFF.

A remark on this clonotype: Being one base from a much bigger clone, this may be a read error. V gene TRBV7-4 combines with J gene TRBJ2-7; D is undetermined. Germline V gene sequence: CDR1 SGHVT, CDR2 SQSDAQ. The CDR3 consists of 14 residues. This CDR3 is CVSSSTDGAYEQYF. The DNA of the CDR3 is TGTGTCAGCAGCTCCACGGACGGAGCCTACGAGCAGTACTTC.

This clonotype was seen only a few times. V gene TRBV12-3 or TRBV12-4 combines with J gene TRBJ2-7, with D perhaps matching TRBD2 (5 bases). This CDR3 has 10 amino acids. The V end was cut by 5 bases, the J end by 10 bases, with 9 bases between. This CDR3 reads CASSPRGQYF. Written as DNA, the CDR3 is TGTGCCAGCAGTCCCCGGGGACAGTACTTC.

The V and J genes are TRBV11-2 and TRBJ2-7, with D possibly matching TRBD1 (5 bases). Germline V lookup: CDR1 SGHAT, CDR2 FQNNGV. V shed 0 bases and J shed 3 bases, with 12 bases lying between them. The CDR3 sequence is 15 residues long. The CDR3 here is CASSLDRDGNYEQYF. The DNA for the CDR3 is TGTGCCAGCAGCTTAGACAGGGATGGAAACTACGAGCAGTACTTC.

The chain uses TRBV10-2 and TRBJ2-7; D may be TRBD1 (6 bases). V was clipped by 4 bases and J by 2 bases, with 12 bases between them. CDR3 size: 14 residues. The V gene's germline CDR1 is WSHSY and CDR2 SAAADI. CDR3 DNA sequence: TGCGCCAGCAGTGCCTCCTGGGACACCTACGAGCAGTACTTC. Protein product: CASSASWDTYEQYF.